The 18 T cell receptor beta chains below come from one sample, sequenced in a study of shared clonotypes between healthy human individuals. TCRdb's table, derived via immunoSEQ multiplex PCR, lists solely in-frame clones and lacks some. The sample lists 2,500,000 or so clones, just over 90% occurring once. Source material: naive CD4+ T cells sorted from blood. The subset: CD45RA+ positively selected. Receptors originate from a man in his late teens or twenties in good health.

The chain couples TRBV7-9 to TRBJ2-3; the match to TRBD1 covers 9 bases. CDR1 is SEHNR, CDR2 FQNEAQ, per germline (reference sequence). This CDR3 region has 15 residues. After removal of 5 bases from V and 4 bases from J, the junction contained 7 bases not matched to a gene. In DNA form, the CDR3 reads TGTGCCAGCAGCCTCCGGACAGGGGATGCAGATACGCAGTATTTT. Its protein is CASSLRTGDADTQYF.

V and J are TRBV29-1 and TRBJ2-5, with a weak D call TRBD2 (6 bases). Trimming took 6 bases from V and 5 from J, leaving 16 bases between them. CDR3 length equals 13 residues. CDR1 SQVTM and CDR2 ANQGSEA come from the germline V gene. CDR3 loop: CSVGHRLVETQYF. Here the CDR3 DNA reads TGCAGCGTCGGGCATCGACTAGTCGAGACCCAGTACTTC.

V and J are TRBV21-1 and TRBJ1-1. TRBV21-1 is listed as a pseudogene. The CDR3 covers 15 residues. For the CDR3, the DNA is TGTGCCAGCACCTCCCTCCACCCCTGGAACACTGAAGCTTTCTTT. This translates into CASTSLHPWNTEAFF.

This clone came up once. The CDR3 sequence: CASSEARVPSYEQYF. In DNA, the CDR3 is TGCGCCAGCAGTGAAGCGAGGGTCCCTTCCTACGAGCAGTACTTC. The chain combines TRBV10-1 with TRBJ2-7; possibly TRBD2 for D (5 bases). The CDR3 loop spans 15 amino acids. V gave up 3 bases and J gave up 1 base, with 13 bases separating them. CDR1 and CDR2 from the germline V gene are WNHNN and SYGVQD (reference sequence).

Concerning this clone: The same CDR3 is also encoded by other DNA sequences in this sample. This rearrangement joins TRBV5-1 to TRBJ2-1; 8 nucleotides line up with TRBD1. Germline loops: CDR1 SGHRS, CDR2 YFSETQ. The CDR3 consists of 14 residues. The J segment lost 6 bases and the V segment lost 3 bases, leaving 5 bases of the junction unmatched. The CDR3 DNA follows: TGCGCCAGCAGCTACGGACAGGGTGGCAATGAGCAGTTCTTC. It translates to CASSYGQGGNEQFF. The whole variable domain, filled in from reference TRBV5-1 and TRBJ2-1, reads KAGVTQTPRYLIKTRGQQVTLSCSPISGHRSVSWYQQTPGQGLQFLFEYFSETQRNKGNFPGRFSGRQFSNSRSEMNVSTLELGDSALYLCASSYGQGGNEQFFGPGTRLTVL.

The chain is built from TRBV2 and TRBJ1-5; 7 bases are a match to TRBD1. From germline, CDR1 is SNHLY and CDR2 FYNNEI. V dropped 6 bases and J dropped 3; count of bases not matched to a gene: 2. The CDR3 runs to 13 residues. The CDR3 spells CASRTGNNQPQHF. For the CDR3, the DNA is TGTGCCAGCAGGACAGGGAACAATCAGCCCCAGCATTTT.

The genes are TRBV30 and TRBJ1-1; TRBD1 is a possible D gene (5 bases). V lost 0 bases and J lost 6, with 14 bases in between. The length of the CDR3 is 14 residues. Germline assignment: CDR1 GTSNPN and CDR2 SVGIG (reference sequence). The CDR3 spells CAWSVRQTRSEAFF. The DNA of the CDR3 is TGTGCCTGGAGTGTACGACAGACGAGATCTGAAGCTTTCTTT. Looking up the rest from reference TRBV30 and TRBJ1-1 gives the full variable domain: SQTIHQWPATLVQPVGSPLSLECTVEGTSNPNLYWYRQAAGRGLQLLFYSVGIGQISSEVPQNLSASRPQDRQFILSSKKLLLSDSGFYLCAWSVRQTRSEAFFGQGTRLTVV.

This sequence joins TRBV6-6 and TRBJ2-6, with D unresolved. The ends were cut back, 6 bases at V and 0 bases at J, with 6 bases in the middle. This CDR3 spans 14 amino acids. Germline V gene lookup returns CDR1 MNHNY and CDR2 SVGAGI (reference sequence). CDR3 DNA sequence: TGTGCCAGCAGGGTTTCCTCTGGGGCCAACGTCCTGACTTTC. Protein sequence: CASRVSSGANVLTF.

This chain uses TRBV6-5 with TRBJ2-3, with 8 bases lining up with TRBD1. CDR3 length equals 15 residues. Germline V gene sequence: CDR1 MNHEY, CDR2 SVGAGI. The V and J ends lost 6 bases and 4 bases, in that order; junction bases with no gene match: 9. The CDR3 loop is CASRTTGTGADTQYF. CDR3 nucleotides: TGTGCCAGCAGGACCACAGGGACAGGAGCAGATACGCAGTATTTT.

The chain carries TRBV6-4 and TRBJ1-6, with D hard to call. CDR1 MRHNA and CDR2 SNTAGT come from the germline V gene. This CDR3 has 14 amino acids. V shed 5 bases and J shed 0 bases, with 5 bases lying between them. CDR3 in amino acids: CASSFSSYNSPLHF. CDR3 nucleotide sequence: TGTGCCAGCAGTTTTAGCTCCTATAATTCACCCCTCCACTTT.

The chain couples TRBV2 to TRBJ2-1, with 10 bases aligning to TRBD2. This CDR3 has 15 amino acids. CDR1 is SNHLY and CDR2 is FYNNEI in the germline V gene. V shed 3 bases and J 5 bases; nucleotides not matched to a gene: 4. CDR3 sequence: CASSDILAGHNEQFF. The CDR3 DNA sequence: TGTGCCAGCAGTGACATACTAGCGGGACACAATGAGCAGTTCTTC.

This chain connects TRBV7-9 to TRBJ2-2, with 7 bases matching TRBD1. The length of the CDR3 is 13 residues. After removal of 5 bases from V and 7 bases from J, the junction contained 4 bases not matched to a gene. CDR1 SEHNR and CDR2 FQNEAQ come from the germline V gene (reference sequence). In DNA, the CDR3 is TGTGCCAGCAGCCTGGACAGGATCGGGGAGCTGTTTTTT. Its translation is CASSLDRIGELFF.

The V call is TRBV5-1, the J call TRBJ1-1; unclear D gene. CDR1 is SGHRS and CDR2 is YFSETQ in the germline V gene. The V gene lost 3 bases and the J gene lost 8 bases, with 20 bases spanning the gap. The CDR3 is 15 residues long. CDR3: CASSSKNQDGREAFF. The CDR3, as DNA: TGCGCCAGCAGCTCCAAAAACCAGGACGGACGGGAAGCTTTCTTT.

This clone showed up just once. The CDR3 nucleotides read TGCGCCAGCAGTGAGGCGGGTGGGGCAGTTCAGTTCTTC. Translation gives CASSEAGGAVQFF. This chain uses TRBV10-1 with TRBJ2-1; either TRBD1 or TRBD2 may fit D (5 bases each). This CDR3 is built from 13 residues. Germline values: CDR1 WNHNN, CDR2 SYGVQD (reference sequence). V was clipped by 2 bases and J by 13 bases, with 15 bases between them.

CDR3 protein: CASSQDLPGASGRAYSYEQYF. The CDR3 DNA follows: TGCGCCAGCAGCCAAGATCTTCCAGGGGCTAGCGGGAGGGCTTACTCCTACGAGCAGTACTTC. This chain joins TRBV4-3 and TRBJ2-7; 12 bases are a match to TRBD2. This CDR3 comprises 21 residues. Germline CDR1 and CDR2: LGHNA and YSLEER. The V segment lost 0 bases and the J segment 0 bases; nucleotides outside the gene matches: 15.

The chain joins TRBV11-2 to TRBJ1-6, with a possible D match to TRBD1 (5 bases). Trimming pared 5 bases from V and 3 bases from J, leaving 23 bases between. The CDR3 covers 19 residues. CDR1 SGHAT and CDR2 FQNNGV come from the germline V gene. CDR3 in amino acids: CASSPYSFAGAFYNSPLHF. The CDR3 DNA follows: TGTGCCAGCAGCCCTTACTCATTCGCCGGGGCTTTCTATAATTCACCCCTCCACTTT.

This chain uses TRBV4-3 with TRBJ2-1; TRBD2 matches 15 bases. V lost 2 bases and J lost 4; bases outside the gene matches: 6. CDR3 length: 18 residues. Germline CDR1 reads LGHNA; CDR2 reads YSLEER. The CDR3 is CASSQFGLAGGNYNEQFF. In DNA form, the CDR3 reads TGCGCCAGCAGCCAATTCGGACTAGCGGGAGGGAATTACAATGAGCAGTTCTTC.

J is TRBJ2-7 and V is TRBV18, with TRBD1 matching 10 bases. This CDR3 region has 16 residues. Germline-derived CDR1 and CDR2 are KGHSH and LQKENI. V gave up 4 bases and J gave up 5 bases; unmatched junction bases: 11. This CDR3 is CASSRGQGNLGDEQYF. CDR3 nucleotides: TGTGCCAGCTCACGGGGACAGGGGAATTTAGGGGACGAGCAGTACTTC. Using reference TRBV18 and TRBJ2-7 for the parts outside the CDR3, the full variable domain is NAGVMQNPRHLVRRRGQEARLRCSPMKGHSHVYWYRQLPEEGLKFMVYLQKENIIDESGMPKERFSAEFPKEGPSILRIQQVVRGDSAAYFCASSRGQGNLGDEQYFGPGTRLTVT.